This is a list of T cell receptor beta chains from one sample in a study of identical twins. Using its own MiXCR run on the 5' RACE reads, TCRdb lists one record per CDR3 protein. Here the sample spans about 900,000 distinct CDR3 sequences, more than 9% being singletons. The same sample was also studied in work on yellow fever vaccine responses in identical twins.

The sequenced material came from PBMCs. The receptors derive from a woman between 18 and 29 years old in good health. The CDR3 runs from the conserved cysteine through the conserved F or W. Each record gives: V gene, clone size, D gene, J gene, CDR3 protein, CDR3 DNA. D genes are given only for firm matches. Clone size appears in some rows only: once, few, many, or a class for an expanded clone.

TRBV9,-,TRBD1,TRBJ1-5,CASSTRTGESNQPQHF,TGTGCCAGCAGCACCCGGACAGGGGAAAGCAATCAGCCCCAGCATTTT
TRBV5-6,few,-,TRBJ1-1,CVSSLEVGTEAFF,TGTGTCAGCAGCTTGGAAGTAGGGACTGAAGCTTTCTTT
TRBV7-6,-,TRBD2,TRBJ2-1,CASSLASRGLAGDNEQFF,TGTGCCAGCAGCTTAGCATCGAGAGGACTAGCGGGAGATAATGAGCAGTTCTTC
TRBV5-4,-,TRBD1,TRBJ2-1,CASSFGDRVYNNEQFF,TGTGCCAGCAGCTTCGGGGACAGGGTGTACAACAATGAGCAGTTCTTC
TRBV4-1,few,TRBD1,TRBJ1-1,CASSQPGGTDTEAFF,TGCGCCAGCAGCCAGCCAGGGGGAACAGACACTGAAGCTTTCTTT
TRBV28,-,TRBD1,TRBJ1-1,CASSLSRTGTSNTEAFF,TGTGCCAGCAGTCTATCCCGGACAGGGACCTCGAACACTGAAGCTTTCTTT
TRBV7-9,-,-,TRBJ2-1,CASSREKGGAYNEQFF,TGTGCCAGCAGCCGAGAGAAGGGGGGCGCCTACAATGAGCAGTTCTTC
TRBV4-1,many,TRBD2,TRBJ2-2,CASSQRLAVNTGELFF,TGCGCCAGCAGCCAAAGACTAGCGGTGAACACCGGGGAGCTGTTTTTT
TRBV28,-,-,TRBJ1-1,CASSDGPTTEAFF,TGTGCCAGCAGTGACGGACCGACCACTGAAGCTTTCTTT
TRBV10-2,few,TRBD1,TRBJ1-2,CASRATGQVSDGYTF,TGCGCCAGCAGAGCGACGGGACAGGTTTCGGATGGCTACACCTTC
TRBV10-2,few,-,TRBJ1-1,CASGDTEAFF,TGCGCCAGCGGAGACACTGAAGCTTTCTTT
TRBV5-5,-,-,TRBJ1-1,CASSLDRILMNTEAFF,TGTGCCAGCAGCTTGGACAGGATTTTAATGAACACTGAAGCTTTCTTT
TRBV6-5,few,-,TRBJ2-7,CASSYSGGPYEQYF,TGTGCCAGCAGTTACTCGGGGGGGCCCTACGAGCAGTACTTC
TRBV15,-,-,TRBJ2-1,CATSSRDNEQFF,TGTGCCACCAGCAGCAGGGACAATGAGCAGTTCTTC
TRBV7-9,few,TRBD1,TRBJ1-2,CASSSMGQGANGYTF,TGTGCCAGCAGCTCCATGGGACAGGGGGCTAATGGCTACACCTTC
TRBV20-1,-,-,TRBJ2-3,CSARDLTGRSLDTQYF,TGCAGTGCTAGAGATTTGACAGGTCGTAGTTTGGATACGCAGTATTTT